The subject of this entry is one T cell receptor beta chain. The sample is drawn from a study of shared clonotypes between healthy human individuals. V was pared by 1 base and J by 0 bases, with 3 bases between. Germline CDR1 and CDR2: MNHEY and SVGAGI. The CDR3 sequence is 14 residues long. Profiling relied on immunoSEQ multiplex PCR, and the TCRdb table lists in-frame clones only, not all of them. The sample includes approximately 330,000 clones, about 70% of them seen just once. The receptor was isolated from a man aged 30-40 years in good health. V and J are TRBV6-5 and TRBJ2-2; D is undetermined. The material sequenced was memory CD4+ T cells sorted from blood. Subset reported: CD45RA-negative fraction. Here the CDR3 DNA reads TGTGCCAGCAGTTACTGGGCGAACACCGGGGAGCTGTTTTTT. It yields the protein CASSYWANTGELFF.